This T cell receptor beta chain was sequenced during a study of PD-1 blockade in classical Hodgkin lymphoma. Looking at the study overall: With a 2-week interval, patients received intravenous nivolumab at 3 mg/kg.

Study outcomes and limitations: Partial responders and progressors had significantly lower baseline TCR diversity. Reported baseline diversity: healthy donors highest, relapsed/refractory patients lowest.

As to this clone: Its antigen remains unknown.

Using immunoSEQ multiplex PCR, the repertoire was profiled, and TCRdb retains in-frame clones only, with some absent. The top ten hold approximately 12% of the sample, which has tens of thousands of clones, approximately 89% seen once. Germline V lookup: CDR1 MNHEY, CDR2 SVGAGI. CDR3 length equals 13 residues. The ends lost 8 bases at V and 4 bases at J; junction bases unmatched: 7. Every patient experienced relapse after autologous stem cell transplantation, and brentuximab vedotin exposure varied. The material sequenced was peripheral blood mononuclear cells (PBMCs), taken at baseline. The TCR comes from a human donor with classical Hodgkin lymphoma. V usage is TRBV6-5 and J usage is TRBJ1-2; 7 nucleotides line up with TRBD1. In DNA form, the CDR3 reads TGTGCCAGCGGAGAGGGGGCGACCTATGGCTACACCTTC. Protein product: CASGEGATYGYTF.